This TCR beta chain was found in a study of shared clonotypes between healthy human individuals. Profiling relied on immunoSEQ multiplex PCR, and the TCRdb table lists in-frame clones only, not all of them. Of around 1,900,000 clones listed, just under 95% are singletons. This CDR3 has 15 amino acids. Germline assignment: CDR1 LGHNA and CDR2 YSLEER. The V end lost 3 bases, the J end lost 0 bases, and 9 bases lay between the germline ends. Cells designated naive CD8 were CD45RO-negative and were positively selected for CCR7, with terminally differentiated effector memory CD45RA+ cells excluded. The receptor comes from a man younger than 35 in good health. Some clones in this sample may be carry-over from other donors' samples. The J gene is TRBJ2-4, the V gene TRBV4-3; D call uncertain. Source material: naive CD8+ T cells from PBMCs. This chain's CDR3 is CASSHKTLAKNIQYF. The DNA for the CDR3 is TGCGCCAGCAGCCATAAAACCCTAGCCAAAAACATTCAGTACTTC.